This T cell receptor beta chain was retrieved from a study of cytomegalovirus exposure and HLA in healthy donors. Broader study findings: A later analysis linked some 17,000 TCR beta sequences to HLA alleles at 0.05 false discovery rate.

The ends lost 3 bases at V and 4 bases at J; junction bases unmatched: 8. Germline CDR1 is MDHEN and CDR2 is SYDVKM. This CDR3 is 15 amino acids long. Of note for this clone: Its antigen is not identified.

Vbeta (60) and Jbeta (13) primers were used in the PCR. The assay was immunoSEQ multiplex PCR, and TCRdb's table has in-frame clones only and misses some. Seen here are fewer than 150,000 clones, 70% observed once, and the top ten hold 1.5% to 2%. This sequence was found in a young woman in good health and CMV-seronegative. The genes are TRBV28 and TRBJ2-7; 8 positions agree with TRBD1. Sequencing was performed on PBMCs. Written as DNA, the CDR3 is TGTGCCAGCAGTTTCATCTACAGGGGGAGTTACGAGCAGTACTTC. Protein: CASSFIYRGSYEQYF.